This T cell receptor (beta chain) was recorded in a study of cytomegalovirus exposure and HLA in healthy donors. On this clone: Its target is unknown.

60 Vbeta and 13 Jbeta primers were used in PCR. TCRdb keeps only in-frame clones here, not all; method: immunoSEQ multiplex PCR. In the table there are over 150,000 clones, about four fifths of which are singletons. Findings and limits, study-wide: The only immune exposure information that was available was CMV serostatus.

This clonotype originated in a male donor in good health and CMV-seronegative. Sample: PBMCs.

CDR3 amino acids: CASSNFHRGYEQYF. CDR3 DNA sequence: TGTGCCAGCAGTAATTTTCACAGGGGTTACGAGCAGTACTTC. The chain is built from TRBV28 and TRBJ2-7; 7 bases map to TRBD1. Trimming cost V 5 bases and J 4 bases; bases outside gene matches: 8. The CDR3 runs 14 residues. Germline CDR1 is MDHEN and CDR2 is SYDVKM.